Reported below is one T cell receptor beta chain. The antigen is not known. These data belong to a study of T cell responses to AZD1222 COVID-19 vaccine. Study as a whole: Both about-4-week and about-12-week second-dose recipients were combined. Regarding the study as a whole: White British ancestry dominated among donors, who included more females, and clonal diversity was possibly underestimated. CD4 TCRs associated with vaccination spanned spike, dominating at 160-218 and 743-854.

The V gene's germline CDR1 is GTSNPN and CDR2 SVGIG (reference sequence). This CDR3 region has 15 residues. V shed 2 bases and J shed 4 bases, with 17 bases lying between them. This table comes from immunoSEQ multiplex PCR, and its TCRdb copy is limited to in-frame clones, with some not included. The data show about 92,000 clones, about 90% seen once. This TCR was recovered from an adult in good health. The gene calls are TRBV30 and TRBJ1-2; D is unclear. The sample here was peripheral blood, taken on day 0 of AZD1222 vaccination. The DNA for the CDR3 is TGTGCCTGGAGTCGAACCGGGCCGACTGTCTATGGCTACACCTTC. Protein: CAWSRTGPTVYGYTF.